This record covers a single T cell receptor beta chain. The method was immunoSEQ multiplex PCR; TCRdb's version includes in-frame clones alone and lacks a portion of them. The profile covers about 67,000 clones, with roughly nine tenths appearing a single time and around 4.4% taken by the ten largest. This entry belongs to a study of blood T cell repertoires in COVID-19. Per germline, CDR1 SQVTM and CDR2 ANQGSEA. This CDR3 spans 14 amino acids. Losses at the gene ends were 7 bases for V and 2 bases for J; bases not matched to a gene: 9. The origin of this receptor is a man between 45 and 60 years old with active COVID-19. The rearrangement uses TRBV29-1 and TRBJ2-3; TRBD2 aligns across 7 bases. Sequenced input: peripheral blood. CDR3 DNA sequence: TGCAGCGCCGTGGTGGCGGGAGCCACAGATACGCAGTATTTT. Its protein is CSAVVAGATDTQYF.